In its sample, the clone carrying this T cell receptor (beta chain) was seen many times. This record comes from a study of T cells in Graves' hyperthyroidism and ophthalmopathy. The CDR3 spans 16 residues. V gave up 5 bases and J gave up 1 base, with 18 bases separating them. Germline values: CDR1 SGHRS, CDR2 YFSETQ. Aged 18 to 65, the patients had hyperthyroidism that was newly diagnosed and had lasted under 2 months. Patients were excluded for uncontrolled infection, other autoimmune disease, pregnancy or lactation. RNA transcripts provided the source from which TCR beta CDR3 regions were amplified. The primer set for the first-round RT-PCR of the TCR CDR3 was HTBI. TCRdb used MiXCR to reprocess the multiplex PCR reads, holding one entry per CDR3 protein. The sample holds fewer than 900,000 distinct CDR3 sequences, over 15% seen once.

The chain recombines TRBV5-1 with TRBJ1-2; the D gene is possibly TRBD1 (5 bases). The sequence was obtained from a woman between 50 and 59 years old with Graves' hyperthyroidism that later progressed to Graves' ophthalmopathy. Sequences were obtained from blood. The CDR3 region is CASSNDPGPVNYGYTF. For the CDR3, the DNA is TGCGCCAGCAGTAACGATCCGGGACCTGTTAACTATGGCTACACCTTC.